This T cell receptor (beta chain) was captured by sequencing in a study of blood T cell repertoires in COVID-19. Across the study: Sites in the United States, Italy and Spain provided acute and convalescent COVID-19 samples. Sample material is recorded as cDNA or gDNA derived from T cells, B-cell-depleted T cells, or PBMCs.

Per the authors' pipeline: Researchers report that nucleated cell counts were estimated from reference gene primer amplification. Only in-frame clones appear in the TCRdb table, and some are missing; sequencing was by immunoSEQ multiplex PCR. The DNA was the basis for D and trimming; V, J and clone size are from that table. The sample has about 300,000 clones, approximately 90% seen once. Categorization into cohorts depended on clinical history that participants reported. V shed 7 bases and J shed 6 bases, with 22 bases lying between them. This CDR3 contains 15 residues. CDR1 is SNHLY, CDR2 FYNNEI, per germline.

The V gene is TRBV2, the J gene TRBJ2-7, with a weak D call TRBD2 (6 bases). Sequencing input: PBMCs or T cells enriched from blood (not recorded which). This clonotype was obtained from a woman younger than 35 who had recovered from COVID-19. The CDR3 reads CASKPGDSAAGEQYF. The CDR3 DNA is TGTGCCAGCAAACCCGGGGACTCCGCGGCCGGCGAGCAGTACTTC.